This is a list of T cell receptor beta chains from one sample in a study of blood T cell repertoires in COVID-19. Only in-frame clones appear in the TCRdb table, and some are missing; sequencing was by immunoSEQ multiplex PCR. This table holds roughly 230,000 clones, around 83% found once. The sequencing sample was made of peripheral blood. The receptors derive from a man aged 40-55 years with active or convalescent COVID-19. Each CDR3 is given with its conserved first and last residue. D genes are given only for firm matches. Expanded clones get a size class; other rows say once, few or many, or leave the size out.

>TRBD1|TRBJ2-7|.|TRBV5-4
TGTGCCAGCAGCTTACCGGGACAGGGGTCCCACGAGCAGTACTTC
CASSLPGQGSHEQYF
>TRBD1|TRBJ2-3|.|TRBV18
TGTGCCAGCTCACGGGCACAGGGGCTCACAGATACGCAGTATTTT
CASSRAQGLTDTQYF
>TRBD1|TRBJ1-3|once|TRBV5-1
TGCGCCAGCAGCTTGGAGGGGGCAAACACCATATATTTT
CASSLEGANTIYF
>.|TRBJ1-2|.|TRBV6-1
TGTGCCAGCAGTGAACTCTGGTCGTCGGGAGGCTACACCTTC
CASSELWSSGGYTF
>TRBD2|TRBJ2-3|.|TRBV9
TGTGCCAGCAGCGCGGGACTAGCATGGGACACAGATACGCAGTATTTT
CASSAGLAWDTDTQYF
>.|TRBJ2-7|.|TRBV11-2
TGTGCCAGCAGCTTATCGGGATCCTACGAGCAGTACTTC
CASSLSGSYEQYF
>.|TRBJ1-5|once|TRBV6-5
TGTGCCAGCAGTTACTCGGCAGGGTCGGGTCAGCCCCAGCATTTT
CASSYSAGSGQPQHF
>.|TRBJ1-2|.|TRBV6-6
TGTGCCAGCAGTTCTCGGGGGGCCTTTGGCTACACCTTC
CASSSRGAFGYTF
>.|TRBJ2-5|few|TRBV2
TGTGCCAGCAGTGATTTGGGCTTCCAAGAGACCCAGTACTTC
CASSDLGFQETQYF
>TRBD1|TRBJ1-5|.|TRBV4-3
TGCGCCAGCAGCCAAGAAACAGGGGCGAATCAGCCCCAGCATTTT
CASSQETGANQPQHF
>TRBD1|TRBJ2-1|.|TRBV11-1
TGTGCCAGCACCCGAGACAGGGTGGCCGACAATGAGCAGTTCTTC
CASTRDRVADNEQFF
>.|TRBJ2-7|.|TRBV5-6
TGTGCCAGCAGCCGGGGGTCCCCCTTGTACGAGCAGTACTTC
CASSRGSPLYEQYF
>.|TRBJ1-4|.|TRBV5-6
TGTGCCAGCAGCATAAACCGGGACTTTTTGGATGGAAAACTGTTTTTT
CASSINRDFLDGKLFF
>.|TRBJ1-5|.|TRBV19
TGTGCCAGTAGTCAGATTTTTGATAGCAATCAGCCCCAGCATTTT
CASSQIFDSNQPQHF
>.|TRBJ1-1|.|TRBV30
TGTGCCTGCAACTGGGGGGTGATTGAAGCTTTCTTT
CACNWGVIEAFF
>.|TRBJ1-1|many|TRBV7-9
TGTGCCAGCAGCGCCGGTAACAGAGACGAAGCTTTCTTT
CASSAGNRDEAFF
>TRBD1|TRBJ2-7|.|TRBV12-5
TGTGCTAGTCGTGGCAGGGGGTACGAGCAGTACTTC
CASRGRGYEQYF
>TRBD1|TRBJ2-2|few|TRBV24-1
TGTGCCACCAGTGATTGGGGGACAGGGAATACCGGGGAGCTGTTTTTT
CATSDWGTGNTGELFF
>.|TRBJ2-7|.|TRBV29-1
TGCAGCGTTGGCTCGCCGGGCGAGCAGTACTTC
CSVGSPGEQYF
>TRBD2|TRBJ2-5|.|TRBV29-1
TGCAGCGTTTTGCGGGGGCAAGAGACCCAGTACTTC
CSVLRGQETQYF
>TRBD1|TRBJ1-2|.|TRBV4-1
TGCGCCAGCAGCCAAGTCGAGGCACAGGGGGCAAACTATGGCTACACCTTC
CASSQVEAQGANYGYTF
>TRBD1|TRBJ2-5|.|TRBV5-1
TGCGCCAGCAGCCTGACGACAGGGAGCCAAGAGACCCAGTACTTC
CASSLTTGSQETQYF
>.|TRBJ2-7|.|TRBV28
TGTGCCAGCAGTTCCATGGCCGGGACACCCGCCTACGAGCAGTACTTC
CASSSMAGTPAYEQYF
>.|TRBJ1-4|once|TRBV11-3
TGTGCCAGCAGCCCTACGTCTGGGCAAAAACTGTTTTTT
CASSPTSGQKLFF
>.|TRBJ2-4|.|TRBV5-1
TGCGCCAGCAGCCCCACAGGGTTAGCCAAAAACATTCAGTACTTC
CASSPTGLAKNIQYF
>.|TRBJ1-1|once|TRBV19
TGTGCCAGTAGTATCGGGGGGGCGGGAAGAATGAACACTGAAGCTTTCTTT
CASSIGGAGRMNTEAFF
>TRBD1|TRBJ1-2|.|TRBV27
TGTGCCAGCAGTTTATCGGGGACAGTGAATGGCTACACCTTC
CASSLSGTVNGYTF
>TRBD1|TRBJ2-7|.|TRBV4-1
TGCGCCAGCAGCCAAAGTTCCGGGACAGGTACCAGATGGGCCTACGAGCAGTACTTC
CASSQSSGTGTRWAYEQYF
>TRBD1|TRBJ1-6|.|TRBV19
TGTGCCAGTGGGGACAGGTACTCACCCCTCCACTTT
CASGDRYSPLHF
>.|TRBJ2-7|.|TRBV9
TGTGCCAGCAGCGTAGGGGGAGGGGGAAACTCCTACGAGCAGTACTTC
CASSVGGGGNSYEQYF
>TRBD1|TRBJ2-5|.|TRBV30
TGTGCCTGGAGTTCACACAGCCCAGGGGGCCCCCAAGAGACCCAGTACTTC
CAWSSHSPGGPQETQYF
>.|TRBJ2-3|.|TRBV7-6
TGTGCCAGCAGGCTGGCGGCGGGGGCTAGCGCAGATACGCAGTATTTT
CASRLAAGASADTQYF
>.|TRBJ1-5|few|TRBV23-1
TGCGCCAGCAGTCAAAGTCGGGTATGGCCCCAGCATTTT
CASSQSRVWPQHF
>.|TRBJ1-5|.|TRBV19
TGTGCCAGTAGTATAGAGGTTTCAGGGCCGTACCAGCCCCAGCATTTT
CASSIEVSGPYQPQHF
>.|TRBJ1-2|.|TRBV30
TGTGCCTTACAGAGGGAAGGCTACACCTTC
CALQREGYTF
>.|TRBJ1-1|.|TRBV7-7
TGTGCTAGCAGCCCAAGCGCCGGGAACACTGAAGCTTTCTTT
CASSPSAGNTEAFF
>.|TRBJ1-5|.|TRBV6-2/TRBV6-3
TGTGCCAGCAGTATGGCGGGGCCCCAGCATTTT
CASSMAGPQHF
>.|TRBJ2-1|.|TRBV12-3/TRBV12-4
TGTGCCAGCAGTTTTGCCCAGAATGAGCAGTTCTTC
CASSFAQNEQFF
>.|TRBJ1-1|few|TRBV21-1
TGTGCCAGCGTCGGACAGACCGAAGCTTTCTTT
CASVGQTEAFF
>.|TRBJ1-3|once|TRBV30
TGTGCCTGGAGAGACAGGTCAAGAAGAAACACCATATATTTT
CAWRDRSRRNTIYF
>.|TRBJ1-1|once|TRBV5-1
TGCGCCAGCACCGACGGTGGAGGGAACACTGAAGCTTTCTTT
CASTDGGGNTEAFF
>.|TRBJ2-7|.|TRBV6-2/TRBV6-3
TGTGCCAGCAGTTGGGGACTTGATGGTCTGCGGGAGCAGTACTTC
CASSWGLDGLREQYF
>.|TRBJ2-2|.|TRBV12-5
TGTGCTAGTGGTTTTTTTATAGGACAGAACACCGGGGAGCTGTTTTTT
CASGFFIGQNTGELFF
>.|TRBJ1-2|.|TRBV5-6
TGTGCCAGCAGACCACAGGGCAATAACTATGGCTACACCTTC
CASRPQGNNYGYTF
>.|TRBJ2-3|.|TRBV10-3
TGTGCCATCAGGCCCAAAGGGGGGGTTCTCGCGGACCTACCAAAGGACACGCAGTATTTT
CAIRPKGGVLADLPKDTQYF
>.|TRBJ1-2|.|TRBV7-9
TGTGCCAGCAGTCCCAGGGGAGAGAACTATGGCTACACCTTC
CASSPRGENYGYTF
>.|TRBJ2-3|once|TRBV19
TGTGCCAGTTGGGGACACTCCACAGATACGCAGTATTTT
CASWGHSTDTQYF
>.|TRBJ2-1|.|TRBV13
TGTGCCAGCAGCTTGGGCTATGAGCAGTTCTTC
CASSLGYEQFF
>.|TRBJ2-7|once|TRBV7-9
TGTGCCAGCAGCCCGTTAGCTGCCTCCTACGAGCAGTACTTC
CASSPLAASYEQYF
>TRBD1|TRBJ1-2|.|TRBV12-3/TRBV12-4
TGTGCCAGCAGCTGGGACAGAGACTATGGCTACACCTTC
CASSWDRDYGYTF
>TRBD1|TRBJ1-1|.|TRBV5-6
TGTGCCAGCAGCTTGAGGGACAGGCCGAAAGCTTTCTTT
CASSLRDRPKAFF
>.|TRBJ2-7|once|TRBV30
TGTGCCTGGAGTGGCTACTACGAGCAGTACTTC
CAWSGYYEQYF
>.|TRBJ1-6|.|TRBV11-3
TGTGCCAGCAGCTTAGATACAGTCTATAATTCACCCCTCCACTTT
CASSLDTVYNSPLHF
>.|TRBJ2-5|.|TRBV4-1
TGCGCCAGCAGCCAAGTGAGGCTCACAGAGACCCAGTACTTC
CASSQVRLTETQYF
>TRBD1|TRBJ2-1|.|TRBV3-1/TRBV3-2
TGTGCCAGCAGCCCTGACAGGGGGTACAATGAGCAGTTCTTC
CASSPDRGYNEQFF